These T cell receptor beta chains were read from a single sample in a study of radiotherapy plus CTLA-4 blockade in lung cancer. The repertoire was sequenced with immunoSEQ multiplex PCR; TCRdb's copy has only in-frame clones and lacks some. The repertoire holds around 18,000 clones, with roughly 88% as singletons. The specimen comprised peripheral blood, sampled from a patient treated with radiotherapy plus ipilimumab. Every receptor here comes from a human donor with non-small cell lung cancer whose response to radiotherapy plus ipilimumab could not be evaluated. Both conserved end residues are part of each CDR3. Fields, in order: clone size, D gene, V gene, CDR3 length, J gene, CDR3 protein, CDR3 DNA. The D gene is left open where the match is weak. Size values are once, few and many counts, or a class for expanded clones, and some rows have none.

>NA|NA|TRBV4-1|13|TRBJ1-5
CASSQDRGQPQHF
TGCGCCAGCAGCCAAGATCGGGGGCAGCCCCAGCATTTT
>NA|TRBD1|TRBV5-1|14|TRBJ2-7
CASRTGTATIEQYF
TGCGCCAGCAGAACCGGGACAGCTACCATCGAGCAGTACTTC
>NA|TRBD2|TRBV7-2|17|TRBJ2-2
CASTPGWTSGRNGELFF
TGTGCCAGCACCCCAGGGTGGACTAGCGGGAGGAACGGGGAGCTGTTTTTT
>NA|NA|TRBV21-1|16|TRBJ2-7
CASSITGGSESAEQYF
TGTGCCAGCAGTATCACAGGGGGCTCAGAGTCGGCCGAGCAGTACTTC
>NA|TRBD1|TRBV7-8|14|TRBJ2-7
CASSPGTGNNEQYF
TGTGCCAGCAGTCCCGGGACAGGGAACAACGAGCAGTACTTC
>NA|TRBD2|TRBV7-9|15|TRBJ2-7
CASGWVTSGRDEQYF
TGTGCCAGCGGATGGGTTACTAGCGGGAGGGACGAGCAGTACTTC
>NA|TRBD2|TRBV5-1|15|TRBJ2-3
CASSLEAGGSYTQYF
TGCGCCAGCAGCTTGGAAGCGGGGGGAAGTTATACGCAGTATTTT
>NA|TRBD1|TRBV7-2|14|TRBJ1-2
CASSKDRSNYGYTF
TGTGCCAGCAGCAAGGACAGGAGTAACTATGGCTACACCTTC
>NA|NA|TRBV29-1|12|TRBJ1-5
CSVGARDQPQHF
TGCAGCGTTGGAGCTCGGGATCAGCCCCAGCATTTT
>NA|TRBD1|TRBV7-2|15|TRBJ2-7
CASSLTRGQGYEQYF
TGTGCCAGCAGCTTAACTCGCGGACAGGGCTACGAGCAGTACTTC
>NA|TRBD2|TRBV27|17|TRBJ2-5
CASSPGPLLAGLETQYF
TGTGCCAGCAGTCCCGGCCCCCTACTAGCGGGATTAGAGACCCAGTACTTC
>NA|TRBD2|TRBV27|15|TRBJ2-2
CASSTPSGGATELFF
TGTGCCAGCAGTACTCCTAGCGGGGGGGCGACGGAGCTGTTTTTT
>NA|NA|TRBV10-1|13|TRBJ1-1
CASRDQPGTEAFF
TGCGCCAGCCGCGACCAACCGGGCACTGAAGCTTTCTTT
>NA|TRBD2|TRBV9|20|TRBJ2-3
CASSVRQLTSGRAEADTQYF
TGTGCCAGCAGCGTAAGGCAGTTGACTAGCGGGAGGGCCGAAGCAGATACGCAGTATTTT
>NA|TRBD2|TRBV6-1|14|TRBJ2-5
CASSQRGVQETQYF
TGTGCCAGCTCCCAGCGGGGGGTCCAAGAGACCCAGTACTTC
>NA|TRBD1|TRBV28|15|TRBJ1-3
CASRGTGLSGNTIYF
TGTGCCAGCAGGGGGACAGGGCTCTCTGGAAACACCATATATTTT
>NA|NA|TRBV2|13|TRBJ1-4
CATTRGPGEKLFF
TGTGCCACTACGCGAGGGCCCGGTGAAAAACTGTTTTTT
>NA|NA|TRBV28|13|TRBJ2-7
CASSLWGAREQYF
TGTGCCAGCAGTTTATGGGGGGCCCGCGAGCAGTACTTC
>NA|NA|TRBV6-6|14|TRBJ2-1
CASSRLSSYNEQFF
TGTGCCAGCTCACGCCTCAGCTCCTACAATGAGCAGTTCTTC
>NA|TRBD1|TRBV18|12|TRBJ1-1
CASSPETGVAFF
TGTGCCAGCTCACCGGAAACAGGGGTGGCTTTCTTT
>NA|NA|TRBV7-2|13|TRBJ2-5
CACSGFVQETQYF
TGTGCCTGTAGCGGTTTTGTCCAAGAGACCCAGTACTTC
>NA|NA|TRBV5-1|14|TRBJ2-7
CASGPAAGSYEQYF
TGCGCCAGCGGCCCGGCGGCCGGCTCCTACGAGCAGTACTTC
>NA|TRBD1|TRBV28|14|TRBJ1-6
CASRLQGAGSPLHF
TGTGCCAGCAGGCTACAGGGGGCAGGATCACCCCTCCACTTT
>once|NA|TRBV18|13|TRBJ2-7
CASSLLQRYEQYF
TGTGCCAGCTCCCTACTACAGCGGTACGAGCAGTACTTC
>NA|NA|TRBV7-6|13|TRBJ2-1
CASSFTGFDEQFF
TGTGCCAGCAGCTTTACAGGGTTCGATGAGCAGTTCTTC
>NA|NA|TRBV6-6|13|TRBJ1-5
CASSPTVNQPQHF
TGTGCCAGCAGTCCGACAGTAAATCAGCCCCAGCATTTT
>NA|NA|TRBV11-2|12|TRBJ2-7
CASSLMGSEQYF
TGTGCCAGCAGCTTAATGGGCTCCGAGCAGTACTTC
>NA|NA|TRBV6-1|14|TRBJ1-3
CASDQGLGGNTIYF
TGTGCCAGCGATCAGGGGCTTGGAGGAAACACCATATATTTT
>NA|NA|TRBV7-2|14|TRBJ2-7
CASSPAGIGGEQYF
TGTGCCAGCAGCCCGGCAGGTATCGGGGGCGAGCAGTACTTC
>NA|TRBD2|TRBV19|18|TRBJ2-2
CASRDGTSGSSYTGELFF
TGTGCCAGTAGGGACGGGACTAGCGGGAGTTCATACACCGGGGAGCTGTTTTTT
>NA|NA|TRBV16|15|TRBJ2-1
CASIPNAQTYNEQFF
TGTGCCAGCATTCCCAATGCACAGACCTACAATGAGCAGTTCTTC
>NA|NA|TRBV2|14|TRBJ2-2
CASMSGDNTGELFF
TGTGCCAGCATGTCAGGGGATAACACCGGGGAGCTGTTTTTT
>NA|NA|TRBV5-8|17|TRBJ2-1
CASISRAGFTSYNEQFF
TGTGCCAGCATCTCACGGGCAGGGTTTACTTCCTACAATGAGCAGTTCTTC
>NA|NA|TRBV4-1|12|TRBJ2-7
CASSRGESEQYF
TGCGCCAGCAGCCGGGGGGAGTCCGAGCAGTACTTC
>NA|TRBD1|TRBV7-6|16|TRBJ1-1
CASSLARGQLNTEAFF
TGTGCCAGCAGCTTAGCCAGGGGGCAATTGAACACTGAAGCTTTCTTT
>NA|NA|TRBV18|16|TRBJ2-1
CASSPIKAGSFNEQFF
TGTGCCAGCTCACCTATAAAGGCAGGGTCCTTCAATGAGCAGTTCTTC
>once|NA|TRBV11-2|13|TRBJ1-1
CASSLDRVTEAFF
TGTGCCAGCAGCTTAGACAGGGTCACTGAAGCTTTCTTT
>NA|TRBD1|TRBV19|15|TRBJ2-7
CASSPTGTASYEQYF
TGTGCCAGTAGCCCAACCGGGACAGCCTCCTACGAGCAGTACTTC
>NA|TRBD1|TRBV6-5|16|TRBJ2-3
CASSYTLQGGADTQYF
TGTGCCAGCAGTTACACCCTACAGGGGGGTGCAGATACGCAGTATTTT
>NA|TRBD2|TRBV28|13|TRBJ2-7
CASALSGAYEQYF
TGTGCCAGCGCCCTTAGCGGGGCCTACGAGCAGTACTTC
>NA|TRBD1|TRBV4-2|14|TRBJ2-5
CASSPGGVQETQYF
TGTGCCAGCAGCCCAGGGGGCGTACAAGAGACCCAGTACTTC
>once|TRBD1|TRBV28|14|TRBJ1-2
CASSPPGDRGGYTF
TGTGCCAGCAGTCCTCCAGGGGACAGGGGTGGCTACACCTTC
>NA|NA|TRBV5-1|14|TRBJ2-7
CASSQVTATYEQYF
TGCGCCAGCAGCCAAGTCACTGCCACCTACGAGCAGTACTTC
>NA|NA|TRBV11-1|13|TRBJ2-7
CASSPGVGDEQYF
TGTGCCAGCAGTCCAGGGGTGGGTGACGAGCAGTACTTC
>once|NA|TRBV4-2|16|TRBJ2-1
CASSQDAALSYNEQFF
TGTGCCAGCAGCCAAGATGCGGCTCTGAGTTACAATGAGCAGTTCTTC
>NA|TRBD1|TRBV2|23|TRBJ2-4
CASSEGPRRWTGDYPLAKNIQYF
TGTGCCAGCAGTGAGGGCCCCCGCAGGTGGACAGGGGATTACCCGCTAGCCAAAAACATTCAGTACTTC
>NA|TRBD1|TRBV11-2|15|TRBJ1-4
CASSSRTGSGEKLFF
TGTGCCAGCAGCTCAAGGACAGGGTCCGGGGAAAAACTGTTTTTT
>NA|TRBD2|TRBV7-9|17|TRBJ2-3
CASRSPGLAGVADTQYF
TGTGCCAGCAGATCTCCGGGACTAGCGGGGGTGGCAGATACGCAGTATTTT